These T cell receptor beta chains were read from a single sample in a study of cytomegalovirus exposure and HLA in healthy donors. The table came from immunoSEQ multiplex PCR; TCRdb's copy has only in-frame clones and leaves some out. The sample lists 100,000 or so clones; about 80% were seen once. Sample: PBMCs. The receptors stem from a man aged 50 to 59 in good health and CMV-seropositive. CDR3s include the opening cysteine and the closing phenylalanine or tryptophan. D genes are given only for firm matches. Size is omitted from some rows. Given values are once, few, many or a class for expanded clones.

D gene,clone size,J gene,V gene,CDR3 protein,CDR3 DNA
TRBD1,.,TRBJ1-2,TRBV5-4,CASSLATGTYGYTF,TGTGCCAGCAGCCTTGCGACAGGGACCTATGGCTACACCTTC
.,.,TRBJ1-6,TRBV27,CASSLGERVSPLHF,TGTGCCAGCAGTTTGGGCGAACGAGTGTCACCCCTCCACTTT
.,.,TRBJ1-1,TRBV2,CASSRRRGATQQNTEAFF,TGTGCCAGCAGTCGGCGGCGGGGGGCGACCCAACAAAACACTGAAGCTTTCTTT
TRBD1,.,TRBJ2-4,TRBV19,CASSRVGTDIQYF,TGTGCCAGTAGTAGGGTAGGGACAGACATTCAGTACTTC
.,few,TRBJ2-7,TRBV29-1,CSVSGQLAYEQYF,TGCAGCGTCTCTGGACAGTTGGCCTACGAGCAGTACTTC
TRBD2,.,TRBJ2-7,TRBV18,CASAVGGGYEQYF,TGTGCCAGCGCCGTGGGGGGGGGCTACGAGCAGTACTTC
.,.,TRBJ2-2,TRBV11-2,CASTFSRRNTGELFF,TGTGCCAGCACCTTTTCCCGCAGGAACACCGGGGAGCTGTTTTTT
.,.,TRBJ1-1,TRBV5-5,CASSWGRGREAFF,TGTGCCAGCAGCTGGGGCCGGGGGAGAGAAGCTTTCTTT
TRBD2,.,TRBJ2-7,TRBV5-4,CASSPGGDFYEQYF,TGTGCCAGCAGCCCGGGGGGAGATTTCTACGAGCAGTACTTC
TRBD1,.,TRBJ2-3,TRBV5-6,CASTQRTGGADTQYF,TGTGCCAGCACCCAGAGGACAGGGGGCGCAGATACGCAGTATTTT
TRBD2,.,TRBJ2-3,TRBV19,CASSMGGSADTQYF,TGTGCCAGTAGTATGGGAGGGAGTGCAGATACGCAGTATTTT
TRBD2,.,TRBJ2-5,TRBV7-6,CASSLAGGEETQYF,TGTGCCAGCAGTCTAGCGGGAGGGGAAGAGACCCAGTACTTC
TRBD1,.,TRBJ2-7,TRBV6-1,CASMGDRGKQYF,TGTGCCAGCATGGGAGACAGGGGGAAGCAGTACTTC
.,.,TRBJ1-2,TRBV19,CASRAPHGYTF,TGTGCCAGTAGGGCCCCGCATGGCTACACCTTC
.,.,TRBJ1-6,TRBV7-7,CASAAVGPYNSPLHF,TGTGCCAGTGCTGCGGTCGGCCCATATAATTCACCCCTCCACTTT
TRBD2,.,TRBJ2-1,TRBV7-3,CASSLGTSGYNEQFF,TGTGCCAGCAGCTTAGGGACTAGCGGTTACAATGAGCAGTTCTTC
.,.,TRBJ1-2,TRBV21-1,CASSKAGVRGGYGYTF,TGTGCCAGCAGCAAAGCGGGGGTCAGGGGTGGATATGGCTACACCTTC
.,.,TRBJ1-5,TRBV4-1,CASSQVDMGFNQPQHF,TGCGCCAGCAGCCAAGTGGACATGGGCTTCAATCAGCCCCAGCATTTT
.,.,TRBJ1-2,TRBV2,CASSPLAAGGGYTF,TGTGCCAGCAGTCCCTTGGCCGCCGGGGGTGGCTACACCTTC
.,.,TRBJ2-7,TRBV7-8,CASSLAGQGYEQYF,TGTGCCAGCAGCCTAGCGGGACAGGGGTACGAGCAGTACTTC
.,once,TRBJ1-3,TRBV27,CASSPGSLGNTIYF,TGTGCCAGCAGCCCCGGTTCCCTGGGAAACACCATATATTTT
.,.,TRBJ2-2,TRBV5-1,CASSLDPGNTGELFF,TGCGCCAGCAGCTTGGACCCAGGGAACACCGGGGAGCTGTTTTTT
.,.,TRBJ2-1,TRBV12-5,CASGFIPFGVEQFF,TGTGCTAGTGGTTTCATCCCGTTCGGGGTAGAGCAGTTCTTC
.,.,TRBJ2-7,TRBV5-1,CASSADSSYEQYF,TGCGCCAGCAGCGCGGACAGTTCCTACGAGCAGTACTTC
.,once,TRBJ2-1,TRBV7-3,CASSPRLAGNEQFF,TGTGCCAGCAGCCCAAGGCTAGCCGGCAATGAGCAGTTCTTC
TRBD1,many,TRBJ1-2,TRBV2,CASKDRGYGYTF,TGTGCCAGCAAGGACAGGGGGTATGGCTACACCTTC
TRBD1,few,TRBJ1-2,TRBV4-1,CASSQDQWTGYGYTF,TGCGCCAGCAGCCAAGATCAATGGACAGGGTATGGCTACACCTTC
TRBD1,few,TRBJ1-1,TRBV7-8,CASSPPDREAFF,TGTGCCAGCAGCCCCCCGGACAGGGAAGCTTTCTTT
TRBD2,.,TRBJ2-5,TRBV7-6,CASSWTSGVETQYF,TGTGCCAGCAGCTGGACTAGCGGAGTAGAGACCCAGTACTTC
TRBD1,.,TRBJ1-1,TRBV4-1,CASSQKPLGQGISEAFF,TGCGCCAGCAGTCAAAAACCACTCGGACAGGGGATTAGTGAAGCTTTCTTT
TRBD2,.,TRBJ2-1,TRBV2,CASNGLAGWEQFF,TGTGCCAGCAATGGACTAGCGGGGTGGGAGCAGTTCTTC
.,.,TRBJ1-1,TRBV20-1,CSASMNTEAFF,TGCAGTGCTAGTATGAACACTGAAGCTTTCTTT
TRBD1,.,TRBJ1-6,TRBV4-1,CASSLNSRGPGSPLHF,TGCGCCAGCAGCCTCAACTCCAGGGGGCCCGGATCACCCCTCCACTTT
.,.,TRBJ1-1,TRBV14,CASSHTLPRYTEAFF,TGTGCCAGCAGCCACACATTACCCAGGTACACTGAAGCTTTCTTT
.,.,TRBJ2-2,TRBV13,CASSLGVEENGELFF,TGTGCCAGCAGCTTAGGAGTAGAAGAGAACGGGGAGCTGTTTTTT
TRBD2,.,TRBJ2-1,TRBV2,CASSEGTSGRALGEQFF,TGTGCCAGCAGTGAAGGGACTAGCGGGAGGGCGCTCGGTGAGCAGTTCTTC
.,.,TRBJ1-2,TRBV10-2,CASSESAASYGYTF,TGCGCCAGCAGTGAGTCAGCGGCTAGCTATGGCTACACCTTC
.,.,TRBJ2-5,TRBV6-1,CASSEAWQPQETQYF,TGTGCCAGCAGTGAAGCATGGCAACCTCAAGAGACCCAGTACTTC
.,.,TRBJ2-7,TRBV28,CASSFPGGGGRISGYEQYF,TGTGCCAGCAGTTTCCCTGGGGGGGGCGGGAGAATTTCGGGCTACGAGCAGTACTTC
.,once,TRBJ1-2,TRBV11-2,CASSSLRGRFDRYTF,TGTGCCAGCAGCTCCCTTCGCGGCAGATTCGATCGCTACACCTTC
TRBD1,.,TRBJ1-2,TRBV10-1,CASSGQGNYGYTF,TGCGCCAGCAGTGGACAGGGGAACTATGGCTACACCTTC
TRBD2,.,TRBJ2-1,TRBV2,CASRAGGIYNEQFF,TGTGCCAGCAGAGCGGGGGGAATTTACAATGAGCAGTTCTTC
TRBD2,few,TRBJ2-1,TRBV6-6,CASRTSGSEYEQFF,TGTGCCAGCAGGACTAGCGGGAGCGAGTATGAGCAGTTCTTC
.,.,TRBJ1-5,TRBV28,CASTLPGSNQPQHF,TGTGCCAGCACCCTTCCAGGGAGCAATCAGCCCCAGCATTTT
.,.,TRBJ2-2,TRBV9,CASSPSGVVNTGELFF,TGTGCCAGCAGCCCTTCGGGGGTAGTAAACACCGGGGAGCTGTTTTTT